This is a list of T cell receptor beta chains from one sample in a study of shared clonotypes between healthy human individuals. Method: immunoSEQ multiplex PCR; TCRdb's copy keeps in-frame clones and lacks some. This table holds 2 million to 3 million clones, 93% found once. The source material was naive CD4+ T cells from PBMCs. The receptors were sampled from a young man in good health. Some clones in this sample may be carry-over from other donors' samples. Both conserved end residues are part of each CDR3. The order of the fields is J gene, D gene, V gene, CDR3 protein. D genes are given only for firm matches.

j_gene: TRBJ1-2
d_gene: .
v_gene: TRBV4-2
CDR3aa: CASSQGGRGGYTF

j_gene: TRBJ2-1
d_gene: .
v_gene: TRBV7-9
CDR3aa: CASSLGGPDYNEQFF

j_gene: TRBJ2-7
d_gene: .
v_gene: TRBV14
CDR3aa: CASSPGGSLVSYEQYF

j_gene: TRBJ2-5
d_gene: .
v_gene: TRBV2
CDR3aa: CASSESDTQYF

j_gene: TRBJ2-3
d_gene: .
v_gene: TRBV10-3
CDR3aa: CAISEMAGQDTQYF

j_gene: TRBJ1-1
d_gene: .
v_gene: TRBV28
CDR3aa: CASSSPTLRLDTEAFF

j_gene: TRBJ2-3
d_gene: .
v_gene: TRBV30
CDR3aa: CAWSGGPTDTQYF

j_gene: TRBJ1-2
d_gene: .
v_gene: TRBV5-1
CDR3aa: CASSSDTFYGYTF

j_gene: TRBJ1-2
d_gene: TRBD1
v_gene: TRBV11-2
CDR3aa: CASSSRQGTYGYTF

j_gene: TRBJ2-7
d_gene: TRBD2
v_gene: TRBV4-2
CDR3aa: CASSAGGLAGPYEQYF

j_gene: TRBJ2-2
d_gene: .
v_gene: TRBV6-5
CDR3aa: CASSRAGGRTGELFF

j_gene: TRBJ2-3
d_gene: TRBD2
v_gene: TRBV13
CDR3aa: CASSLDGLAGDPSTDTQYF

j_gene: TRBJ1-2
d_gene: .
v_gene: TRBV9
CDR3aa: CASTPGWGAGYGYTF

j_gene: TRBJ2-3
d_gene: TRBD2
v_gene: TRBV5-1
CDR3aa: CASSLDGGGAQYF

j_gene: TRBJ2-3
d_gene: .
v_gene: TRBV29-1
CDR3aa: CSVGGQLTDTQYF

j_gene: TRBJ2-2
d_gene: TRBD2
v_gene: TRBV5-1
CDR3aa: CASSFGTSGTGELFF

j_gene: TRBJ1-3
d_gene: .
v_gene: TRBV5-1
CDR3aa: CASSSDPLGGNTIYF

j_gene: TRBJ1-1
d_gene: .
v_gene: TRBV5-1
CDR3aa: CASSLSGQNTEAFF

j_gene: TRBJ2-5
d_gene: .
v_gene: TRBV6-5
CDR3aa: CASRRQVAGETQYF

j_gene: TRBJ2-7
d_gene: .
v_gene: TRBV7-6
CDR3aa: CASSPGTSSYEQYF

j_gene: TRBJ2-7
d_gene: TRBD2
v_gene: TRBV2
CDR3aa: CASSVRGGSGKTYEQYF

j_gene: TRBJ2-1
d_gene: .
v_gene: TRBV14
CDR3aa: CASSQRSEQFF

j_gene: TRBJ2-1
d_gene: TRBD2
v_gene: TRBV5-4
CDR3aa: CASSLEQGLINEQFF

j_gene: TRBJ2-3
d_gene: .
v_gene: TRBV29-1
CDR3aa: CSARVPSTDTQYF

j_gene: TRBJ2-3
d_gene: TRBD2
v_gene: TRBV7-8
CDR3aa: CASSSPPGTSRISSTDTQYF

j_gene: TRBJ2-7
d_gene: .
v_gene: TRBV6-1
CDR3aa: CATHHSTDGSGEQYF

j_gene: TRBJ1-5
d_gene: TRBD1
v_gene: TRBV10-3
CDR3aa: CAISLDREDQPQHF

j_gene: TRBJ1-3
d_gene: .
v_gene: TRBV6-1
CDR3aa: CASRPDSSGNTIYF

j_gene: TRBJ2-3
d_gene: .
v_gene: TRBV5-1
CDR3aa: CASSILGDTQYF

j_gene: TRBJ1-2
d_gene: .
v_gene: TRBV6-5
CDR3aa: CASSPHAPPYGYTF

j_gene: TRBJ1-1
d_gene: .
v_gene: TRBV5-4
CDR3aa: CASNLLSGARGTEAFF

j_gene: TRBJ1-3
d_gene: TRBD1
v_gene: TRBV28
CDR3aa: CAGSNGDSSGNTIYF

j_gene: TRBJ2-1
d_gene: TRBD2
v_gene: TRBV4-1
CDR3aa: CASSQGGLAEVGSYNEQFF

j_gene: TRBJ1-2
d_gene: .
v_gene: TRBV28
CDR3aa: CASSLMAPDYGYTF

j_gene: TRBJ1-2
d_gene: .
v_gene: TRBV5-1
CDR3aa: CASSFGVNYGYTF

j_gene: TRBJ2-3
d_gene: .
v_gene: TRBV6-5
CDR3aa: CASANLGDTQYF

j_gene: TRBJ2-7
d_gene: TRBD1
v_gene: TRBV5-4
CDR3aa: CASTPRTGNPSEQYF

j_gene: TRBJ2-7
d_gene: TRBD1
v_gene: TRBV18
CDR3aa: CASSQGQGDEQYF

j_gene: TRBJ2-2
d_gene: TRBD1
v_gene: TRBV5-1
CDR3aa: CASSTQGQGAGGELFF

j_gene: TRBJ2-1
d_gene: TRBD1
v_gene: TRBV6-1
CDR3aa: CASSSRDRGTEQFF

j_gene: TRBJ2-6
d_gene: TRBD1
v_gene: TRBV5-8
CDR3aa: CASSPNRGSGANVLTF

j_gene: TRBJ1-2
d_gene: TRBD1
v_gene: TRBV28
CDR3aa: CASSPRSAGGSYGYTF